This T cell receptor beta chain stems from a study of CD8 T cells in ankylosing spondylitis. TCRdb re-called the 5' RACE reads through MiXCR, storing one row per CDR3 protein. This sample has more than 650,000 distinct CDR3 sequences, with around 11% found just once. Overall study findings and caveats: There was a TCR beta motif, made of 7 to 9 highly homologous variants, that appeared characteristic of ankylosing spondylitis blood. Clones linked to the disease showed a CD8+ phenotype. They occurred at relatively low frequencies in peripheral blood.

This clonotype was found once. The antigen remains undetermined. CDR1 and CDR2 (germline): SGHRS, YFSETQ. V was clipped by 7 bases and J by 6 bases; unmatched bases: 23. The CDR3 length is 19 residues. V is TRBV5-1 and J is TRBJ1-4, with TRBD1 identical over 8 bases. This TCR derives from a male donor with ankylosing spondylitis. What was sequenced was blood, either unsorted or a sorted T cell fraction (not recorded which). Here the CDR3 DNA reads TGCGCCAGCCGCTCTGGGGTCGGGACAGGCTTCCTACGAGATGAAAAACTGTTTTTT. Protein sequence: CASRSGVGTGFLRDEKLFF.